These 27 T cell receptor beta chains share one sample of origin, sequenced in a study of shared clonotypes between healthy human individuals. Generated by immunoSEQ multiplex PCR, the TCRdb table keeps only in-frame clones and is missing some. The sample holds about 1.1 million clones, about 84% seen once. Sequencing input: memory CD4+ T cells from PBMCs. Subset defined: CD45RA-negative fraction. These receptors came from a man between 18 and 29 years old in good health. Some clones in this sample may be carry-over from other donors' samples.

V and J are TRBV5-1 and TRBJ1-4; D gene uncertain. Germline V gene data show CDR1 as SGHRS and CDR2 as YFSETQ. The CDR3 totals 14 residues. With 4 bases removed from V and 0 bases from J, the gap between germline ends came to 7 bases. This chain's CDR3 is CASSAGATNEKLFF. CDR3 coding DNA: TGCGCCAGCAGCGCGGGAGCAACTAATGAAAAACTGTTTTTT.

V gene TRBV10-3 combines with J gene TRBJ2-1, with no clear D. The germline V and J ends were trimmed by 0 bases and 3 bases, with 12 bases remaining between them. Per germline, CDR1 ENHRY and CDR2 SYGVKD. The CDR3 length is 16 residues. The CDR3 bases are TGTGCCATCAGTGAGTCGATGGCCGCCCTCTACAATGAGCAGTTCTTC. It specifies CAISESMAALYNEQFF.

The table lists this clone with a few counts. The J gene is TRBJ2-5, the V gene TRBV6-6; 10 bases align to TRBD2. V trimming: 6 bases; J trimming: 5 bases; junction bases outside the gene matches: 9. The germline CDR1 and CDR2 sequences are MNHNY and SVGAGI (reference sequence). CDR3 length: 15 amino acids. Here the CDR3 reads CASRGTSEGGETQYF. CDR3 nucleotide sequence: TGTGCCAGCAGGGGGACTAGCGAAGGGGGCGAGACCCAGTACTTC.

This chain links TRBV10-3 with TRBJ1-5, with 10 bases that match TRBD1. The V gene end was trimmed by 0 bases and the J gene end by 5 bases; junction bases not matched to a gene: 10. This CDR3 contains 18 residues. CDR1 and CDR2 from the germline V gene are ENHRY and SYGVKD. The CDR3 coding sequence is TGTGCCATCAGTGAGTCGGGTAGGGACAGGGGTGGTGATCAGCCCCAGCATTTT. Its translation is CAISESGRDRGGDQPQHF.

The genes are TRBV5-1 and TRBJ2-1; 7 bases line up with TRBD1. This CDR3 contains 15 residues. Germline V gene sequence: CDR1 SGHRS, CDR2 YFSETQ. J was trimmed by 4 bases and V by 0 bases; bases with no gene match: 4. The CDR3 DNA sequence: TGCGCCAGCAGCTTGGGGGGACAGCTTTACAATGAGCAGTTCTTC. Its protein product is CASSLGGQLYNEQFF.

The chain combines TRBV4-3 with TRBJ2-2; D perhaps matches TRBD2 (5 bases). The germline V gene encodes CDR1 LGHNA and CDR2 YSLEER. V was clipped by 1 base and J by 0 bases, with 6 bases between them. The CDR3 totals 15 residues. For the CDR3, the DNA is TGCGCCAGCAGCCAAGGAGCGGCGAACACCGGGGAGCTGTTTTTT. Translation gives CASSQGAANTGELFF.

CDR3 loop: CASLKAGGPNNEQFF. The CDR3 nucleotides read TGTGCCAGTCTAAAAGCGGGAGGGCCGAACAATGAGCAGTTCTTC. The chain recombines TRBV19 with TRBJ2-1; 10 bases map to TRBD2. V shed 8 bases and J 5 bases; nucleotides not matched to a gene: 9. Germline CDR1 is LNHDA and CDR2 is SQIVND (reference sequence). The CDR3 is made up of 15 amino acids.

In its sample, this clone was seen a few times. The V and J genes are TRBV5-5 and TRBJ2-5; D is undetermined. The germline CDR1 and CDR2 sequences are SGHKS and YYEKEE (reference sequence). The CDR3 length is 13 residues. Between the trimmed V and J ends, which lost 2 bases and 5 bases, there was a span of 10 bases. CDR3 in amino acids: CASSLQGLETQYF. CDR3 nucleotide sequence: TGTGCCAGCAGCTTACAAGGGCTGGAGACCCAGTACTTC.

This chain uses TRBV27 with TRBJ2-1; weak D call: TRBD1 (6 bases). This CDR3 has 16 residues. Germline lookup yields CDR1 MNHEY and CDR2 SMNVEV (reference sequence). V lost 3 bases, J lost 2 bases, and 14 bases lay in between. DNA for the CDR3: TGTGCCAGCAGTTTTCTCCAGGGGTCCCCCTACAATGAGCAGTTCTTC. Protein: CASSFLQGSPYNEQFF.

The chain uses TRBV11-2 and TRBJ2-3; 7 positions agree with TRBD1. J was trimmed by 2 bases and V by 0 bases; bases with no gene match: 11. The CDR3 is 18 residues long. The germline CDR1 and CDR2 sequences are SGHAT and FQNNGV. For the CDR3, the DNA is TGTGCCAGCAGCTTAGACCCGGACAGGTCGTGGGACACAGATACGCAGTATTTT. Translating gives CASSLDPDRSWDTDTQYF.

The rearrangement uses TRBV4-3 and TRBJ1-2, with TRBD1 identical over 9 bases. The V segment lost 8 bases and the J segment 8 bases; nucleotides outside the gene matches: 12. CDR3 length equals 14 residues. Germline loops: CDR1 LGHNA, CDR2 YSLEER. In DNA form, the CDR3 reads TGCGCCAGCTCCCGCTCCGGGACAGGGTTGGGCTACACCTTC. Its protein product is CASSRSGTGLGYTF.

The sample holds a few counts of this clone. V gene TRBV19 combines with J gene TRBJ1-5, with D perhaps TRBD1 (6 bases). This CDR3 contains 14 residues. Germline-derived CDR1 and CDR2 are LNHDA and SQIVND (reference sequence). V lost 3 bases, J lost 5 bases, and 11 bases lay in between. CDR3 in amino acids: CASSMVGADQPQHF. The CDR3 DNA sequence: TGTGCCAGTAGTATGGTGGGGGCTGATCAGCCCCAGCATTTT. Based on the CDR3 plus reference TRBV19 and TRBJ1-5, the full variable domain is DGGITQSPKYLFRKEGQNVTLSCEQNLNHDAMYWYRQDPGQGLRLIYYSQIVNDFQKGDIAEGYSVSREKKESFPLTVTSAQKNPTAFYLCASSMVGADQPQHFGDGTRLSIL.

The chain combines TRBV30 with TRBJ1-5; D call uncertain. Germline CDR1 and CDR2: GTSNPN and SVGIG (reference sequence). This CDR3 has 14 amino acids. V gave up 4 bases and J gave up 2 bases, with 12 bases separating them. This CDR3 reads CAWTGSGGNQPQHF. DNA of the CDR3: TGTGCCTGGACGGGGAGCGGTGGCAATCAGCCCCAGCATTTT.

CDR3 in amino acids: CASVDRARWNTEAFF. CDR3 bases: TGTGCCAGCGTAGACAGGGCGCGGTGGAACACTGAAGCTTTCTTT. The chain links TRBV27 to TRBJ1-1; TRBD1 matches at 7 bases. Looked up from germline, CDR1 is MNHEY and CDR2 is SMNVEV (reference sequence). CDR3 length: 15 amino acids. V shed 8 bases and J 1 base; nucleotides not matched to a gene: 10.

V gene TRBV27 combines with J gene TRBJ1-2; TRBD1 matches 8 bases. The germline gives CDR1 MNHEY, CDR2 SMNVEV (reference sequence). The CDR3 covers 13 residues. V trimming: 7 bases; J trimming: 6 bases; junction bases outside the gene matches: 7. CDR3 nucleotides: TGTGCCAGCACTGCCAGGGGGCTTGATGGCTACACCTTC. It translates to CASTARGLDGYTF.

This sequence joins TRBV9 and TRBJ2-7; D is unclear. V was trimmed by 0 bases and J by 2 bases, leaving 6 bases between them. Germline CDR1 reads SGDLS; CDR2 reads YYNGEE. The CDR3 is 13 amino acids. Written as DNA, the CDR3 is TGTGCCAGCAGCGTAGACACCCCCTACGAGCAGTACTTC. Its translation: CASSVDTPYEQYF.

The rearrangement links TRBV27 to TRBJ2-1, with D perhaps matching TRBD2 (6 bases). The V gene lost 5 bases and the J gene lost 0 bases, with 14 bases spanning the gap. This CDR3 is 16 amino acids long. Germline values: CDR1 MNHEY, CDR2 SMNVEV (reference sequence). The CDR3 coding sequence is TGTGCCAGCAGTCAATTAGCGGTTAGCTCCTACAATGAGCAGTTCTTC. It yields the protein CASSQLAVSSYNEQFF.

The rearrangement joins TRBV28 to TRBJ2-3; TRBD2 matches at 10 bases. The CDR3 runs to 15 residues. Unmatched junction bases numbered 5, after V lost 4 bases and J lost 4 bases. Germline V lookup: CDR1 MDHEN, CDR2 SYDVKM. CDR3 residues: CASSSAGGRADTQYF. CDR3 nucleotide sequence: TGTGCCAGCAGTTCAGCGGGAGGGCGGGCAGATACGCAGTATTTT.

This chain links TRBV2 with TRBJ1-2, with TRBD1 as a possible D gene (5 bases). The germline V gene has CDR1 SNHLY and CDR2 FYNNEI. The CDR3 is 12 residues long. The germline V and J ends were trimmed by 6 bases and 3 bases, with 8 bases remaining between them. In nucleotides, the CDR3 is TGTGCCAGCAGCACAGGCTACTATGGCTACACCTTC. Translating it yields CASSTGYYGYTF.

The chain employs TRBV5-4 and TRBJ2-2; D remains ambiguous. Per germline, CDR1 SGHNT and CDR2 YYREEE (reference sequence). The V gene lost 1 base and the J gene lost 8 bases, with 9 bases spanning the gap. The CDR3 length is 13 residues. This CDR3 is CASSLRPEGELFF. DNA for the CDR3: TGTGCCAGCAGCTTGAGACCGGAGGGGGAGCTGTTTTTT.

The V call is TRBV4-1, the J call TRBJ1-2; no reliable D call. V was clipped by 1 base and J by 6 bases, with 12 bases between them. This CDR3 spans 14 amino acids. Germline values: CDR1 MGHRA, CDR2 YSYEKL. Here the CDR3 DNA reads TGCGCCAGCAGCCAAGTGTCCAGCGGCCATGGCTACACCTTC. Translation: CASSQVSSGHGYTF.

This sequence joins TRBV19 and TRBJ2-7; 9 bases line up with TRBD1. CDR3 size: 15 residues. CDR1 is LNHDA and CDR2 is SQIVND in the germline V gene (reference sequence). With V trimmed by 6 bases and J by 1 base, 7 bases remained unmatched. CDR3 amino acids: CASSPGQGSSYEQYF. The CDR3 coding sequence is TGTGCCAGTAGCCCGGGACAGGGTTCGTCCTACGAGCAGTACTTC.

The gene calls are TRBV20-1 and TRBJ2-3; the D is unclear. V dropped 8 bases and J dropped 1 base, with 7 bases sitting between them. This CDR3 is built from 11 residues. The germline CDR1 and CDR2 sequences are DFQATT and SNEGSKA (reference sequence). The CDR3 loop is CSPLRTDTQYF. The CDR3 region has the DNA TGCAGTCCGCTCCGCACAGATACGCAGTATTTT.

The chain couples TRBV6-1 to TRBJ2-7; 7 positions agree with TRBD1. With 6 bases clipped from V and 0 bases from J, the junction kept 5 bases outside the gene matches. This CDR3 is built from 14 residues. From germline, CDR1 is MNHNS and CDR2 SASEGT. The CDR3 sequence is CASRTGEVSYEQYF. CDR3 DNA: TGTGCCAGCAGAACAGGGGAAGTCTCCTACGAGCAGTACTTC.

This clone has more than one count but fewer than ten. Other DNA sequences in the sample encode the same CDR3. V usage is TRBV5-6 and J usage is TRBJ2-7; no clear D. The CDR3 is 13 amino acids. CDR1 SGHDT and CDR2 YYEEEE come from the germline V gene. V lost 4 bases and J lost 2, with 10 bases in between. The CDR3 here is CASSPGPTYEQYF. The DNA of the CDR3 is TGTGCCAGCAGCCCAGGCCCAACCTACGAGCAGTACTTC.

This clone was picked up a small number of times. CDR3 protein: CANVLQGAGDTQYF. CDR3 sequence (DNA): TGTGCCAACGTGTTACAGGGAGCCGGAGATACGCAGTATTTT. J is TRBJ2-3 and V is TRBV2, with D tentatively TRBD1 (6 bases). Per germline, CDR1 SNHLY and CDR2 FYNNEI. The CDR3 runs to 14 residues. The V and J ends lost 10 bases and 5 bases respectively, with 19 bases between them.

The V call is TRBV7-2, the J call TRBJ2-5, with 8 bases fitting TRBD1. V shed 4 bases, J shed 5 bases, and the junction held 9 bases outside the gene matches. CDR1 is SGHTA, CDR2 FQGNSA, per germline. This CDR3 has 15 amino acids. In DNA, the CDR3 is TGTGCCAGCAGCTCGCGGACAGGGTTAAGGGAGACCCAGTACTTC. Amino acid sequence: CASSSRTGLRETQYF. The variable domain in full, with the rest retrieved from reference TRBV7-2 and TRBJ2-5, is GAGVSQSPSNKVTEKGKDVELRCDPISGHTALYWYRQSLGQGLEFLIYFQGNSAPDKSGLPSDRFSAERTGGSVSTLTIQRTQQEDSAVYLCASSSRTGLRETQYFGPGTRLLVL.